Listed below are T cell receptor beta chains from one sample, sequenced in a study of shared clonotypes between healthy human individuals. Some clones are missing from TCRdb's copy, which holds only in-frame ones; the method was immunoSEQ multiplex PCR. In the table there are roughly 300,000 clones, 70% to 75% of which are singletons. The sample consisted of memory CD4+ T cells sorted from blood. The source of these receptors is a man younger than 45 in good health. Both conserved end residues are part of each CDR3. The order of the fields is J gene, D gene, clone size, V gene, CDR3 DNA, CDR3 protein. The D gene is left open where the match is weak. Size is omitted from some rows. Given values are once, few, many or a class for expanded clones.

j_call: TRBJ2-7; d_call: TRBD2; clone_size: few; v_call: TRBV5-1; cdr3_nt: TGCGCCAGCAGAAGAGAGCCGGGACTAGCGACCTACGAGCAGTACTTC; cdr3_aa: CASRREPGLATYEQYF
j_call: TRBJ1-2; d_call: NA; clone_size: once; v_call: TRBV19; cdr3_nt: TGTGCCAGTAGTGCCCCTTGGACAGCTAACTATGGCTACACCTTC; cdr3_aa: CASSAPWTANYGYTF
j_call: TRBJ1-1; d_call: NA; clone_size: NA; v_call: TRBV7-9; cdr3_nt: TGTGCCAGCAGCTTAGTTGTAGCAATGGGCACTGAAGCTTTCTTT; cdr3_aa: CASSLVVAMGTEAFF
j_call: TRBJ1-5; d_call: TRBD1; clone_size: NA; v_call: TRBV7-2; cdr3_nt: TGTGCCAGCAGCTTAGAGGGACAGAATCAGCCCCAGCATTTT; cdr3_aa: CASSLEGQNQPQHF
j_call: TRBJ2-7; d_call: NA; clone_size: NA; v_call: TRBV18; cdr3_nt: TGTGCCAGCTCACCGGATTTAGAGCAGTACTTC; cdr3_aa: CASSPDLEQYF
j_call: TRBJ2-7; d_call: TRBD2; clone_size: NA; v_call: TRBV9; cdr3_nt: TGTGCCAGCAGCCCCGGACTAGCGGAGACCTACGAGCAGTACTTC; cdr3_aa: CASSPGLAETYEQYF
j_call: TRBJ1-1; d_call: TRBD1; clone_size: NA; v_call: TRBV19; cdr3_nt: TGTGCCAGTAGTATTTTGACAGGGACTACTCACACTGAAGCTTTCTTT; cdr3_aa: CASSILTGTTHTEAFF
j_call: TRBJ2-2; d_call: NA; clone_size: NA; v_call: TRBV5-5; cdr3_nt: TGTGCCAGCAGCCAGTGGGCTGGTATCGCCGGGGAGCTGTTTTTT; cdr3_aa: CASSQWAGIAGELFF
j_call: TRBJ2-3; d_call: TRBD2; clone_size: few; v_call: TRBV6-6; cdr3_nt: TGTGCCAGCAGGCCCCTGGGAGGGACAGATACGCAGTATTTT; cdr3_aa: CASRPLGGTDTQYF
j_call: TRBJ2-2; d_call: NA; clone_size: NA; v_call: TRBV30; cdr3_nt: TGTGCCTGGAGTAGAGGGGAGAGGGCCCGGGAGCTGTTTTTT; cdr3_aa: CAWSRGERARELFF
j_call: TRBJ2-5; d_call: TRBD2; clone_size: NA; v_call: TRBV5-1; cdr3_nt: TGCGCCAGCAGCTTGGTCGGGGGGGGTCGAGTAGAGACCCAGTACTTC; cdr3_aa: CASSLVGGGRVETQYF
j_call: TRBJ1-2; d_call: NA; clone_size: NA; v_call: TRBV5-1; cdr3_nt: TGCGCCAGCAGCTCTGAGGGGCCAGGGTATGACACCTTC; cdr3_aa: CASSSEGPGYDTF
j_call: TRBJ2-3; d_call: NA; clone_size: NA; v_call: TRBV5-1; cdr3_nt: TGCGCCAGCAGCCCCGACGGGGTTTCCACAGATACGCAGTATTTT; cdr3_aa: CASSPDGVSTDTQYF
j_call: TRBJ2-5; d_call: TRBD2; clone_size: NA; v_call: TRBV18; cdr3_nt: TGTGCCAGCTCACCTCGAGCCTCCCCCGGGACTAGCGGGAGAGAGACCCAGTACTTC; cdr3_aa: CASSPRASPGTSGRETQYF
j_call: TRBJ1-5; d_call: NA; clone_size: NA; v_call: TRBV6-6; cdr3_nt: TGTGCCAGCAGTTACCTCAATCAGCCCCAGCATTTT; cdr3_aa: CASSYLNQPQHF
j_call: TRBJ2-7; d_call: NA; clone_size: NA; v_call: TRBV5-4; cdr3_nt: TGTGCCAGCAGTTTTCAATCCGGGGCGGGCGAGCAGTACTTC; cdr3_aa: CASSFQSGAGEQYF
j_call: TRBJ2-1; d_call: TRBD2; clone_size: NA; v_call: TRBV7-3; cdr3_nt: TGTGCCAGCAGCTTTAGCGGGGTGGGCAATGAGCAGTTCTTC; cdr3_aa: CASSFSGVGNEQFF
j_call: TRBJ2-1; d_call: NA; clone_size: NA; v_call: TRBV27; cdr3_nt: TGTGCCAGGGATCATGAGCAGTTCTTC; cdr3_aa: CARDHEQFF
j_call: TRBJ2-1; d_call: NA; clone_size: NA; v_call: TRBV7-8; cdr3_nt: TGTGCCAGCAGCTTAGGCGAAGTTGTTCAGGTTTCCTACGGTGAGCAGTTCTTC; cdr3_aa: CASSLGEVVQVSYGEQFF
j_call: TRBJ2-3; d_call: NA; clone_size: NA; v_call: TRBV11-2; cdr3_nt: TGTGCCAGCAGCTTAGTACTAGCCCGGGGAGATACGCAGTATTTT; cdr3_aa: CASSLVLARGDTQYF
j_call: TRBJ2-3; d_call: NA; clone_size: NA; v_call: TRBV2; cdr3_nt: TGTGCCAGCATTCCCACGGACAGAAGCACAGATACGCAGTATTTT; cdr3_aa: CASIPTDRSTDTQYF
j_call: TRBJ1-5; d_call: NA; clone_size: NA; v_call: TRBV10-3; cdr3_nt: TGTGCCATCAGTGAGTATTCGGGAGGTGGGGGCAATCAGCCCCAGCATTTT; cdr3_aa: CAISEYSGGGGNQPQHF
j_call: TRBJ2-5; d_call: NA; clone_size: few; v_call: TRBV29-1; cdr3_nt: TGCAGCGGACGTCGAGGGGAGACCCAGTACTTC; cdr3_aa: CSGRRGETQYF
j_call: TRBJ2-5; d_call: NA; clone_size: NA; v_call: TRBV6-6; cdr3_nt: TGTGCCAGCAGGAGACAGGTTAGGAACTCAGAGACCCAGTACTTC; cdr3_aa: CASRRQVRNSETQYF
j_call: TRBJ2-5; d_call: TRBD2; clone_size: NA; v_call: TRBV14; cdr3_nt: TGTGCCAGCAGTTTAGCGGGAGTGGCGACCCTTGGCCAAGAGACCCAGTACTTC; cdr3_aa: CASSLAGVATLGQETQYF
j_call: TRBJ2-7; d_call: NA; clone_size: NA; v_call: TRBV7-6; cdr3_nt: TGTGCCAGCAGCACAGGTGGTGGGATGGGTCTTTACGAGCAGTACTTC; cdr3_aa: CASSTGGGMGLYEQYF
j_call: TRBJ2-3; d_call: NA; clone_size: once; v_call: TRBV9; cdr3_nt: TGTGCCAGCAGCGTGGAGGTAACTAGCACAGATACGCAGTATTTT; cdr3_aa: CASSVEVTSTDTQYF
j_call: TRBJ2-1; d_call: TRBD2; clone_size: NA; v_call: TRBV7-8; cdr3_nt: TGTGCCAGCAGCCCTAAACCTAGCGGGAGCTCCTACAATGAGCAGTTCTTC; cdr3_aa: CASSPKPSGSSYNEQFF
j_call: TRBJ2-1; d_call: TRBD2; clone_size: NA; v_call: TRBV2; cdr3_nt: TGTGCCAGCAGCTCTACTAGCGTAAATGAGCAGTTCTTC; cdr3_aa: CASSSTSVNEQFF
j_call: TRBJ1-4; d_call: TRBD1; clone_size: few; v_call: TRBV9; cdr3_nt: TGTGCCAGCAGCGTCGGGACAGATAATGAAAAACTGTTTTTT; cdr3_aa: CASSVGTDNEKLFF
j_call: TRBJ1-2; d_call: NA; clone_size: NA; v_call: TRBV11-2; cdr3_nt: TGTGCCAGCAGCTTTCCTACAGGCCTCTATGGCTACACCTTC; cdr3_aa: CASSFPTGLYGYTF
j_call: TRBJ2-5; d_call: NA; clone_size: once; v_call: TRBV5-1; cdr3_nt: TGCGCCAGCAGCACTAACCAAGAGACCCAGTACTTC; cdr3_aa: CASSTNQETQYF
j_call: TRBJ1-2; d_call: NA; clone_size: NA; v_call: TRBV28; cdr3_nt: TGTGCCAGCAGTTCCCCTTATAAGGGGGAGGATGGCTACACCTTC; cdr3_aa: CASSSPYKGEDGYTF
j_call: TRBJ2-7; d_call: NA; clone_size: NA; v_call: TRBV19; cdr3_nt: TGTGCCAGTACCCCCGGGTCCGGCTACGAGCAGTACTTC; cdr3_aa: CASTPGSGYEQYF
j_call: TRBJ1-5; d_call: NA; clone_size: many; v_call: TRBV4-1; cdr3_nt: TGCGCCAGCAGCCAAGATGACGGGTATCAGCCCCAGCATTTT; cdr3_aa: CASSQDDGYQPQHF
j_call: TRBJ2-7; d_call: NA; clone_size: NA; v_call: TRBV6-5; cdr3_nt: TGTGCCAGCAGTTCGGAGGGGGCGGGGGTGTACGAGCAGTACTTC; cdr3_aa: CASSSEGAGVYEQYF
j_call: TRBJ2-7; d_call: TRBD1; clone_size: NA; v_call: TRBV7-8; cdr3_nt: TGTGCCAGCAGCCCGTCCGGGACAGGGGTGCACGAGCAGTACTTC; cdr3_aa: CASSPSGTGVHEQYF
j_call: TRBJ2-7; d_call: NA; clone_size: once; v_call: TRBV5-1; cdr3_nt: TGCGCCAGCAGCACCACCTACGAGCAGTACTTC; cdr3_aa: CASSTTYEQYF
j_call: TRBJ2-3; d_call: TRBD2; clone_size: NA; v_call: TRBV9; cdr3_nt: TGTGCCAGCAGCGTACAAAGTAGCGGGATTCAAGATACGCAGTATTTT; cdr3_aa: CASSVQSSGIQDTQYF
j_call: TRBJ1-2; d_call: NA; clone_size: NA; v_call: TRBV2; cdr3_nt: TGTGCCAGCAGTAACGGACGGGGCGGCTACACCTTC; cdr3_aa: CASSNGRGGYTF
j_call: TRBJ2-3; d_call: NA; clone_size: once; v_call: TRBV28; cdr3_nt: TGTGCCAGCAGTTCCGGGACTAGCACAGATACGCAGTATTTT; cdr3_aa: CASSSGTSTDTQYF
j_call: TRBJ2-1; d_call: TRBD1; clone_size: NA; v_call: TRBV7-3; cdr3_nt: TGTGCCAGCAGCCCAAACCCGCCGGGACAGTCCCATTTGTTCTTC; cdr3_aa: CASSPNPPGQSHLFF
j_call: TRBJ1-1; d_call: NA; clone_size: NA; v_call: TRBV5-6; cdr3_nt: TGTGCCAGCACCCTTGGGGAGGGCACTGAAGCTTTCTTT; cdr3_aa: CASTLGEGTEAFF
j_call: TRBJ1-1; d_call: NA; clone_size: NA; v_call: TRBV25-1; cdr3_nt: TGTGCCAGCAGTACTTGGGGGGGGTTCGCTGAAGCTTTCTTT; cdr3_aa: CASSTWGGFAEAFF
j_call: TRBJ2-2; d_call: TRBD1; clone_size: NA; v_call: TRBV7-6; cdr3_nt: TGTGCCAGCAGCCCGGGACAGGGTAAAACCGGGGAGCTGTTTTTT; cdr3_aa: CASSPGQGKTGELFF
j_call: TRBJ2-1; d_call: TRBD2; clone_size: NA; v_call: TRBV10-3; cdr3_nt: TGTGCCATCAAGCCGCTAGCGGGAGTTCAGAGGCAGTTCTTC; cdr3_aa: CAIKPLAGVQRQFF
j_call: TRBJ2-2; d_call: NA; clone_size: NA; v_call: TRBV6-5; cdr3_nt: TGTGCCAGCAGTCAGAGAGGCTGGGGGGAGCTGTTTTTT; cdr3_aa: CASSQRGWGELFF
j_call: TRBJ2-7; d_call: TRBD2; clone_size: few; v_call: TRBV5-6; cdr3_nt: TGTGCCAGCAGCCCTAGCGGGCGCCCCCCCTACGAGCAGTACTTC; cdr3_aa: CASSPSGRPPYEQYF
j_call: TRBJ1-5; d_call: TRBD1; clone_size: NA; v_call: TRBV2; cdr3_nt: TGTGCCAGCAGTGCTACAGGGGGTCAGCCCCAGCATTTT; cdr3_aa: CASSATGGQPQHF
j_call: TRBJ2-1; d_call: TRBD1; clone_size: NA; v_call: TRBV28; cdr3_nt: TGTGCCAGCAGTTTATCCAGGGGGAGCGGAACCTACAATGAGCAGTTCTTC; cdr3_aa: CASSLSRGSGTYNEQFF
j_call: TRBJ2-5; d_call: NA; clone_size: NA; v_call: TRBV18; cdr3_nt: TGTGCCAGCGGCACTAGGGTCTGGCAAGAGACCCAGTACTTC; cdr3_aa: CASGTRVWQETQYF
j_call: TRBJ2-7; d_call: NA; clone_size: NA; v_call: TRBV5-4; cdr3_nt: TGTGCCAGCAGCCTGGGGGGGGGCCCCCCCATGGACGAGCAGTACTTC; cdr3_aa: CASSLGGGPPMDEQYF
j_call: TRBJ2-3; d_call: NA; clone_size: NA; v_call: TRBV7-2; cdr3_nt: TGTGCCAGCAGCTCACTTCTTCGCACAGATACGCAGTATTTT; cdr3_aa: CASSSLLRTDTQYF
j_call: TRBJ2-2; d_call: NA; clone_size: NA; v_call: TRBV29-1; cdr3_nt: TGCAGCGTTGCTGGACCGGCCACCGGGGAGCTGTTTTTT; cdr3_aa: CSVAGPATGELFF
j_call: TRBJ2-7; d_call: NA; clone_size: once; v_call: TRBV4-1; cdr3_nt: TGCGCCAGCAGCCACCAGGGGCTAGCGGTGCCCTACGAGCAGTACTTC; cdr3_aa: CASSHQGLAVPYEQYF